This T cell receptor beta chain came from a study of tumor and adjacent non-tumor tissue in lung cancer. Study in general: The cohort had roughly 11 adenocarcinoma, 2 squamous cell and 1 small cell patients.

Three rounds of nested PCR, following a modified ARM-PCR protocol, produced the TCRbeta library. A single record per CDR3 protein comes from TCRdb applying MiXCR to the multiplex PCR reads. Of tens of thousands of distinct CDR3 sequences detected, 74% appear once; the ten largest clones hold approximately 23%. The study, taken as a whole, reports: TCR diversity was significantly greater in tumor than normal lung tissue. Tumor repertoires had a smaller top 100 clone share than normal lung.

This clonotype came up many times. Its antigen is as yet unknown. No cell sorting was done before RNA was extracted from the tissue. Distant lung tissue was collected more than 3 cm away from the tumor edge. V shed 6 bases and J 2 bases; nucleotides not matched to a gene: 3. Germline CDR1 is MDHEN and CDR2 is SYDVKM. This CDR3 comprises 13 residues. This chain connects TRBV28 to TRBJ2-7, with 8 nucleotides matching TRBD1. The sample was distant non-tumor lung tissue. The TCR comes from an older woman with non-small cell lung cancer. Here the CDR3 reads CASRAGGPYEQYF. The CDR3 nucleotides are TGTGCCAGCAGGGCAGGGGGCCCCTACGAGCAGTACTTC.